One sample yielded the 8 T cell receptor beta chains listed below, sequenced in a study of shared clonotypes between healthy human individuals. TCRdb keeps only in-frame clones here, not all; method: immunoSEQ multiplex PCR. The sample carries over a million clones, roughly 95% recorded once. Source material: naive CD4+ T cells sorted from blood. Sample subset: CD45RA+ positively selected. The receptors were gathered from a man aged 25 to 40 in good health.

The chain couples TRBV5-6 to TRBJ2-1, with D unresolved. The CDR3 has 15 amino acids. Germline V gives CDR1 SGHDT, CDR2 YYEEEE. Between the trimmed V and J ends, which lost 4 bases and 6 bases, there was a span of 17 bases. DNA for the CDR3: TGTGCCAGCAGCCCTCGGGTGGCGCTTGGCAATGAGCAGTTCTTC. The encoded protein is CASSPRVALGNEQFF.

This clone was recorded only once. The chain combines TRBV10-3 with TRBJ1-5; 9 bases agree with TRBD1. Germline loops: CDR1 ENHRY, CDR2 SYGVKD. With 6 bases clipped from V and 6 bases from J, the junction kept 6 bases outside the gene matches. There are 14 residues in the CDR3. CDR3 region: CAIRAQGASQPQHF. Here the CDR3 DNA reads TGTGCCATCAGGGCACAGGGGGCCAGTCAGCCCCAGCATTTT.

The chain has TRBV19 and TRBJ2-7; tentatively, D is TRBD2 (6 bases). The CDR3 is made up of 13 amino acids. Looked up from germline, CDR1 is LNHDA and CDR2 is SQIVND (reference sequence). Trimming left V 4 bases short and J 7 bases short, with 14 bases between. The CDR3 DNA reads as TGTGCCAGTAGTAAAACTTGGGGAGGTGAGCAGTACTTC. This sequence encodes CASSKTWGGEQYF.

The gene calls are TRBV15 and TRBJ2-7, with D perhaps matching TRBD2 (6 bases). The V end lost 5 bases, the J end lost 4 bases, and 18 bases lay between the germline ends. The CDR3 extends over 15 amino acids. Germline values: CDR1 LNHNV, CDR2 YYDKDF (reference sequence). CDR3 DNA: TGTGCCACCAGCCTTGGAGGGCTAGATTCGTACGAGCAGTACTTC. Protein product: CATSLGGLDSYEQYF.

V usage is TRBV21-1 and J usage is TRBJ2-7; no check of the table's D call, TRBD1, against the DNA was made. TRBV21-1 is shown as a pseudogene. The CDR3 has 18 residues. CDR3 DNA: TGTGCCAGCAGACCCCTTGGACAGGGTTTATATTCTTTCTACGAGCAGTACTTC. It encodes CASRPLGQGLYSFYEQYF.

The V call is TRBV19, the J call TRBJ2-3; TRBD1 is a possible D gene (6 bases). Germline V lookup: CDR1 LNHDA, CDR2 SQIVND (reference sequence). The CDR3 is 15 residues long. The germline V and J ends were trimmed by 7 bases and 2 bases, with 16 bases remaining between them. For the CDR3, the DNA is TGTGCCAGTACTTCCGCAGGGGTCGTCACAGATACGCAGTATTTT. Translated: CASTSAGVVTDTQYF.

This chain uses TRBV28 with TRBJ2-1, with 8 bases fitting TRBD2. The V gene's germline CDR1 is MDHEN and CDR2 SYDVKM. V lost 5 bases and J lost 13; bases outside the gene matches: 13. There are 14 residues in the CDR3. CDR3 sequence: CASSPSDGRAHQFF. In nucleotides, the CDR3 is TGTGCCAGCAGTCCCTCGGACGGGAGGGCCCATCAGTTCTTC.

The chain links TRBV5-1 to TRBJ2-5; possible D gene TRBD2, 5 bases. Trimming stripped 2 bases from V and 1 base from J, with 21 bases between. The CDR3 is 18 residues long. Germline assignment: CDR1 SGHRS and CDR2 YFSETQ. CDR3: CASSFPPNTRVLQETQYF. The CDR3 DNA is TGCGCCAGCAGCTTCCCCCCGAACACTAGGGTCCTCCAAGAGACCCAGTACTTC.